Listed here are 20 T cell receptor beta chains from one sample, sequenced in a study of CD8 T cells in Susac syndrome. RNA amounts of roughly 0.45 to 1 ug underwent reverse transcription with random hexamers. TCRdb redid the calling of the immunoSEQ multiplex PCR reads with MiXCR, one entry per CDR3 protein. The table lists 300,000 or so distinct CDR3 sequences, about 91% of them singletons. Sequenced material: CD4+ T cells from PBMCs. These receptor sequences come from a human donor with multiple sclerosis.

The V and J genes are TRBV6-6 and TRBJ1-2; D not resolved. CDR3 length equals 12 residues. Trimming shortened V by 4 bases and J by 5 bases, and 8 bases separated the two germline ends. Germline CDR1 is MNHNY and CDR2 is SVGAGI (reference sequence). DNA for the CDR3: TGTGCCAGCAGTTCCGATATGTATGGCTACACCTTC. It translates to CASSSDMYGYTF.

This clonotype was detected only a few times. The CDR3: CASSSGPGTDTQYF. The CDR3 bases are TGTGCCAGTAGTTCCGGACCTGGCACAGATACGCAGTATTTT. This chain connects TRBV19 to TRBJ2-3; D unclear. This CDR3 has 14 residues. Germline loops: CDR1 LNHDA, CDR2 SQIVND (reference sequence). Trimming pared 5 bases from V and 1 base from J, leaving 10 bases between.

V and J are TRBV6-2 or TRBV6-3 and TRBJ2-2; the D gene is possibly TRBD1 (5 bases). Germline V lookup: CDR1 MNHEY, CDR2 SVGEGT. CDR3 length equals 12 residues. V lost 5 bases, J lost 13 bases, and 14 bases lay in between. CDR3 amino acids: CASSPTARGLFF. The CDR3, as DNA: TGTGCCAGCAGTCCGACAGCCCGCGGGCTGTTTTTT.

The genes are TRBV12-3 or TRBV12-4 and TRBJ1-1; D possibly corresponds to TRBD1 (6 bases). V was clipped by 2 bases and J by 10 bases, with 11 bases between them. CDR3 size: 12 residues. The CDR3 reads CASSLRGRRAFF. Here the CDR3 DNA reads TGTGCCAGCAGTTTAAGGGGGAGGAGAGCTTTCTTT.

The rearrangement links TRBV6-5 to TRBJ1-4, with D uncertain. This CDR3 spans 15 amino acids. Per germline, CDR1 MNHEY and CDR2 SVGAGI. V was cut by 4 bases and J by 0 bases, with 9 bases left in between. In DNA, the CDR3 is TGTGCCAGCAGTTCGGGTCCTGCAACTAATGAAAAACTGTTTTTT. This gives the protein CASSSGPATNEKLFF.

The V call is TRBV5-1, the J call TRBJ2-3, with D perhaps being TRBD1 or TRBD2 (5 bases each). Between the trimmed V and J ends, which lost 1 base and 6 bases, there was a span of 15 bases. Germline V lookup: CDR1 SGHRS, CDR2 YFSETQ. This CDR3 has 15 amino acids. The CDR3 sequence: CASSLTSSGTDTQYF. For the CDR3, the DNA is TGCGCCAGCAGCTTGACTAGTTCCGGGACGGATACGCAGTATTTT.

This clonotype has more than one count but fewer than ten. The CDR3 DNA reads TGTGCCAGCAGTTACCAGGGTAGCGAAACCGGGGAGCTGTTTTTT. Encoded protein: CASSYQGSETGELFF. The rearrangement joins TRBV6-2 or TRBV6-3 to TRBJ2-2; D is possibly TRBD1 or TRBD2 (5 bases each). In germline, CDR1 is MNHEY, CDR2 SVGEGT. This CDR3 is built from 15 residues. Trimming pared 2 bases from V and 5 bases from J, leaving 12 bases between.

V and J are TRBV15 and TRBJ2-1; the match to TRBD2 covers 14 bases. The germline V gene has CDR1 LNHNV and CDR2 YYDKDF (reference sequence). The trim removed 0 bases at V and 8 bases at J, leaving 3 bases unmatched. The CDR3 is 16 residues long. CDR3 loop: CATSRDLGLAGDEQFF. The CDR3 DNA reads as TGTGCCACCAGCAGAGATCTGGGACTAGCGGGAGATGAGCAGTTCTTC.

The chain is built from TRBV20-1 and TRBJ2-3; perhaps D is TRBD1 or TRBD2 (6 bases each). Deletions cut 5 bases from V and 0 bases from J, with 12 bases between. The CDR3 length is 14 residues. The germline CDR1 and CDR2 sequences are DFQATT and SNEGSKA (reference sequence). The CDR3 spells CSAALGGSTDTQYF. The CDR3 DNA sequence: TGCAGTGCTGCCCTAGGGGGGAGCACAGATACGCAGTATTTT.

The chain joins TRBV29-1 to TRBJ2-7; D gene ambiguous. The CDR3 is 13 residues long. Deletions cut 4 bases from V and 4 bases from J, with 14 bases between. The germline gives CDR1 SQVTM, CDR2 ANQGSEA. CDR3 sequence (DNA): TGCAGCGTTGCTAGGACCTTGTCTTACGAGCAGTACTTC. It translates to CSVARTLSYEQYF.

This chain connects TRBV5-1 to TRBJ2-7; 10 bases map to TRBD1. Germline V CDR1 and CDR2: SGHRS, YFSETQ. V was clipped by 6 bases and J by 3 bases; unmatched bases: 6. The CDR3 totals 14 residues. The CDR3 loop is CASKGTGENYEQYF. For the CDR3, the DNA is TGCGCCAGCAAGGGGACAGGGGAAAACTACGAGCAGTACTTC.

The chain is built from TRBV12-3 or TRBV12-4 and TRBJ2-7, with TRBD2 identical over 12 bases. Trimming removed 4 bases from V and 6 bases from J; junction bases left unmatched: 10. The CDR3 length is 16 residues. The CDR3 nucleotides read TGTGCCAGCAGTTCGGCTAGCGGGGGGGCCTGGAGCGAGCAGTACTTC. Translation: CASSSASGGAWSEQYF.

The chain carries TRBV6-9 and TRBJ2-1; the D gene is possibly TRBD2 (6 bases). Trimming removed 11 bases at V and 2 bases at J, with 22 bases between. The germline V gene encodes CDR1 MNHGY and CDR2 SVAAGI. The CDR3 sequence is 16 residues long. CDR3 in DNA: TGTGCCGTCCCCCGGGACTTACTCCGGGCCTACAATGAGCAGTTCTTC. Translating gives CAVPRDLLRAYNEQFF.

The chain has TRBV5-1 and TRBJ2-7; 9 bases map to TRBD1. V lost 3 bases, J lost 5 bases, and 6 bases stayed unmatched. The CDR3 sequence is 14 residues long. Germline V lookup: CDR1 SGHRS, CDR2 YFSETQ. The CDR3 region has the DNA TGCGCCAGCAGCTACCGGACAGGGGAGGACGAGCAGTACTTC. It translates to CASSYRTGEDEQYF.

This chain joins TRBV5-5 and TRBJ2-7, with a possible D match to TRBD2 (5 bases). Germline CDR1 and CDR2: SGHKS and YYEKEE (reference sequence). Trimming removed 4 bases from V and 5 bases from J, with 16 bases in between. CDR3 length: 14 residues. CDR3 in DNA: TGTGCCAGCAGCGGACTGAGAGGGATCGACGAGCAGTACTTC. Amino acid sequence: CASSGLRGIDEQYF. The whole variable domain, filled in from reference TRBV5-5 and TRBJ2-7, reads DAGVTQSPTHLIKTRGQQVTLRCSPISGHKSVSWYQQVLGQGPQFIFQYYEKEERGRGNFPDRFSARQFPNYSSELNVNALLLGDSALYLCASSGLRGIDEQYFGPGTRLTVT.

The V and J genes are TRBV19 and TRBJ1-5; no reliable D call. Trimming left V 10 bases short and J 3 bases short, with 16 bases between. CDR1 and CDR2 (germline): LNHDA, SQIVND (reference sequence). The CDR3 totals 14 residues. The chain's CDR3 is CATSIGSNNQPQHF. The CDR3 bases are TGTGCCACCAGTATAGGGAGTAACAATCAGCCCCAGCATTTT.

This clonotype was seen more than once but under ten times. The CDR3: CASSYGTNYGYTF. The DNA for the CDR3 is TGTGCCAGCAGCTACGGGACTAACTATGGCTACACCTTC. The chain couples TRBV6-2 or TRBV6-3 to TRBJ1-2; the D is unclear. This CDR3 comprises 13 residues. Trimming cost V 6 bases and J 0 bases, with 8 bases left between them. Germline V gene sequence: CDR1 MNHEY, CDR2 SVGEGT.

The V and J genes are TRBV7-8 and TRBJ2-3; no reliable D call. The CDR3 runs 15 residues. Trimming shortened V by 1 base and J by 0 bases, and 8 bases separated the two germline ends. Germline CDR1 reads SGHVS; CDR2 reads FQNEAQ. CDR3 bases: TGTGCCAGCAGCTTAGATATCTTGAGCACAGATACGCAGTATTTT. Translation gives CASSLDILSTDTQYF.

The V call is TRBV7-2, the J call TRBJ2-7; no clear D gene. The CDR3 extends over 12 amino acids. V lost 5 bases and J 2 bases, leaving 7 bases between the germline ends. Germline CDR1 is SGHTA and CDR2 is FQGNSA. The CDR3 spells CASSPETYEQYF. DNA for the CDR3: TGTGCCAGCAGCCCGGAGACCTACGAGCAGTACTTC.

This chain uses TRBV20-1 with TRBJ2-5, with D perhaps matching TRBD2 (5 bases). V was pared by 0 bases and J by 1 base, with 9 bases between. Germline assignment: CDR1 DFQATT and CDR2 SNEGSKA (reference sequence). This CDR3 comprises 14 residues. DNA for the CDR3: TGCAGTGCTAGAGATCCGCTAGCCCAAGAGACCCAGTACTTC. It encodes CSARDPLAQETQYF.